A selection of T cell receptor beta chains follows, all from one sample in a study of T-cell memory formation after mild COVID-19. TCRdb re-called the 5' RACE reads through MiXCR, storing one row per CDR3 protein. The sample consists of fewer than 650,000 distinct CDR3 sequences, roughly 22% of them appearing once. Material: PBMCs or a T cell subset sorted from them (not recorded which). The origin of the receptors is an adult woman who had mild COVID-19 (a few samples of this study predate the infection). Cell type and time point are not known. The CDR3 runs from the conserved cysteine through the conserved F or W. The D gene is left open where the match is weak. Only part of the rows carry a size: once, few, many, or a class if the clone is expanded.

- TRBJ2-1 TRBV13 - CASSSAQGEQFF TGTGCCAGCAGCTCTGCCCAGGGGGAGCAGTTCTTC
- TRBJ2-1 TRBV24-1 - CATSDWVRENEQFF TGTGCCACCAGTGATTGGGTCAGGGAGAATGAGCAGTTCTTC
- TRBJ2-7 TRBV5-4 few CASSFRAYEQYF TGTGCCAGCAGCTTTAGGGCCTACGAGCAGTACTTC
TRBD1 TRBJ2-7 TRBV29-1 - CSVGGTGGYEQYF TGCAGCGTTGGAGGGACAGGGGGCTACGAGCAGTACTTC
TRBD2 TRBJ2-7 TRBV27 many CASSLGIAGPRYF TGTGCCAGCAGTTTGGGGATAGCGGGGCCACGGTACTTC
- TRBJ2-1 TRBV10-3 - CAISERAEREMFF TGTGCCATCAGTGAAAGGGCCGAACGGGAGATGTTCTTC
TRBD2 TRBJ2-2 TRBV25-1 many CASGGLAGGNGELFF TGTGCCAGCGGGGGACTAGCGGGAGGAAACGGGGAGCTGTTTTTT
- TRBJ2-7 TRBV11-2 - CASSLDFWGYEQYF TGTGCCAGCAGCTTAGACTTTTGGGGCTACGAGCAGTACTTC
TRBD1 TRBJ2-5 TRBV23-1 - CASLTGTVETQYF TGCGCCAGCCTAACCGGGACAGTGGAGACCCAGTACTTC
- TRBJ1-1 TRBV6-5 many CASRGGGGTEAFF TGTGCCAGCAGAGGAGGGGGGGGCACTGAAGCTTTCTTT
- TRBJ2-3 TRBV7-9 - CASPPGRSSTDTQYF TGTGCCAGCCCGCCCGGGAGATCTAGCACAGATACGCAGTATTTT
TRBD1 TRBJ1-6 TRBV20-1 - CSARDEGATLNSPLHF TGCAGTGCTAGAGATGAGGGGGCCACATTAAATTCACCCCTCCACTTT
TRBD1 TRBJ2-5 TRBV12-3/TRBV12-4 - CASRSTGQETQYF TGTGCCAGCAGATCGACAGGGCAAGAGACCCAGTACTTC
TRBD2 TRBJ2-2 TRBV9 - CASSVPLLAGDTGELFF TGTGCCAGCAGCGTACCATTACTAGCGGGAGACACCGGGGAGCTGTTTTTT
- TRBJ1-2 TRBV15 - CATSRDLVTDYGYTF TGTGCCACCAGCAGAGATTTGGTGACAGACTATGGCTACACCTTC
- TRBJ2-2 TRBV6-6 few CASSYYVGRAGELFF TGTGCCAGCAGTTACTATGTAGGTCGCGCCGGGGAGCTGTTTTTT
TRBD2 TRBJ2-2 TRBV4-2 - CASSRGSTVSPGELFF TGTGCCAGCAGCCGCGGGAGTACCGTCTCCCCCGGGGAGCTGTTTTTT
- TRBJ1-6 TRBV3-1 - CASSPPPSPTYNSPLHF TGTGCCAGCAGCCCCCCTCCCAGTCCGACGTATAATTCACCCCTCCACTTT
TRBD2 TRBJ2-3 TRBV5-1 - CASSLVGTSGANSSTDTQYF TGCGCCAGCAGCCTGGTCGGGACTAGCGGGGCCAATTCTAGCACAGATACGCAGTATTTT
- TRBJ2-4 TRBV7-2 many CASSLSQQGNIQYF TGTGCCAGCAGCTTAAGTCAACAGGGAAACATTCAGTACTTC
- TRBJ2-7 TRBV7-6 - CASRAQEASYEQYF TGTGCCAGCAGGGCCCAGGAGGCCTCCTACGAGCAGTACTTC
- TRBJ2-1 TRBV4-3 - CASSQHNSQTNNEQFF TGCGCCAGCAGCCAACACAACTCCCAAACCAACAATGAGCAGTTCTTC
TRBD2 TRBJ2-3 TRBV2 few CASSKLAGVPDTQYF TGTGCCAGCAGTAAGCTAGCGGGGGTACCAGATACGCAGTATTTT
- TRBJ2-5 TRBV20-1 few CSAPRRGGRWQETQYF TGCAGTGCTCCCCGGAGGGGGGGTCGGTGGCAAGAGACCCAGTACTTC
- TRBJ2-7 TRBV9 - CASSVRDGAYEQYF TGTGCCAGCAGCGTCCGGGACGGGGCCTACGAGCAGTACTTC
TRBD2 TRBJ2-7 TRBV15 - CATSRDLLAGGTLSYEQYF TGTGCCACCAGCAGAGATCTTTTAGCGGGGGGTACCCTCTCCTACGAGCAGTACTTC
- TRBJ2-1 TRBV4-1 - CASSPRLGLNEQFF TGCGCCAGCAGCCCCCGACTGGGGCTCAATGAGCAGTTCTTC
TRBD2 TRBJ2-5 TRBV15 many CATSRGETSGQETQYF TGTGCCACCAGCAGAGGGGAGACTAGCGGACAAGAGACCCAGTACTTC
- TRBJ1-1 TRBV6-1 - CASSTGGVAEAFF TGTGCCAGCAGTACTGGGGGGGTCGCTGAAGCTTTCTTT
- TRBJ2-7 TRBV29-1 - CSVKTAGNYEQYF TGCAGCGTTAAGACAGCCGGAAACTACGAGCAGTACTTC
- TRBJ1-1 TRBV3-1 - CASSQFLNTEAFF TGTGCCAGCAGCCAGTTCCTGAACACTGAAGCTTTCTTT
- TRBJ2-1 TRBV12-3/TRBV12-4 - CASSLWRYEQFF TGTGCCAGCAGTTTATGGCGGTATGAGCAGTTCTTC
- TRBJ1-5 TRBV7-2 - CASSPPGLKFNQPQHF TGTGCCAGCAGCCCTCCGGGACTGAAATTCAATCAGCCCCAGCATTTT
TRBD2 TRBJ2-7 TRBV3-1 few CASSQELAGPYEQYF TGTGCCAGCAGCCAAGAACTAGCGGGACCCTACGAGCAGTACTTC
TRBD2 TRBJ2-5 TRBV12-3/TRBV12-4 - CASSPLAGGSGRTQYF TGTGCCAGCAGCCCACTAGCGGGGGGGTCGGGGAGGACCCAGTACTTC
- TRBJ1-1 TRBV7-8 few CASSLELWTEAFF TGTGCCAGCAGCTTAGAGTTATGGACTGAAGCTTTCTTT
- TRBJ2-1 TRBV7-3 few CASSEGPANEQFF TGTGCCAGCAGTGAAGGGCCGGCGAATGAGCAGTTCTTC
- TRBJ1-4 TRBV7-9 - CASSLGTLGEKLFF TGTGCCAGCAGCTTGGGAACTTTGGGGGAAAAACTGTTTTTT
- TRBJ2-7 TRBV7-9 - CASSIRVAEQYF TGTGCCAGCAGCATCAGGGTCGCCGAGCAGTACTTC
TRBD1 TRBJ2-2 TRBV29-1 few CSVGRDRGTGELFF TGCAGCGTCGGACGGGACAGAGGGACCGGGGAGCTGTTTTTT
TRBD1 TRBJ1-5 TRBV5-1 - CASSAGTGGFNQPQHF TGCGCCAGCAGCGCCGGGACAGGGGGATTCAATCAGCCCCAGCATTTT